Listed below are T cell receptor beta chains from one sample, sequenced in a study of radiotherapy plus CTLA-4 blockade in lung cancer. The protocol was immunoSEQ multiplex PCR, while the TCRdb copy is restricted to in-frame clones and leaves out a portion. The sample lists approximately 45,000 clones; roughly 60% were seen once. The sequencing used peripheral blood, collected from a patient treated with radiotherapy plus ipilimumab. These receptor sequences come from a human donor with non-small cell lung cancer who had a partial response to radiotherapy plus ipilimumab. CDR3s include the opening cysteine and the closing phenylalanine or tryptophan. D genes are given only for firm matches. Some rows have no size entry. The others give once, few or many, or a class for an expanded clone.

d_call,clone_size,v_call,j_call,cdr3_nt,cdr3_aa
-,-,TRBV27,TRBJ2-1,TGTGCCATCGCCGGGGGTAATACGGACAATGAGCAGTTCTTC,CAIAGGNTDNEQFF
-,-,TRBV2,TRBJ2-3,TGTGCCAGCAGTAAGGAGGGGAATACGCAGTATTTT,CASSKEGNTQYF
TRBD2,-,TRBV28,TRBJ2-3,TGTGCCAGCAGTTCTCCGGCGGTAGCGGGAAGAGATACGCAGTATTTT,CASSSPAVAGRDTQYF
-,-,TRBV5-1,TRBJ2-1,TGCGCCAGCAGCAGGCCGGGGAGCGATGAGCAGTTCTTC,CASSRPGSDEQFF
-,few,TRBV2,TRBJ1-1,TGTGCCAGCAGTGAACGGTGGACTGAAGCTTTCTTT,CASSERWTEAFF
-,-,TRBV29-1,TRBJ2-5,TGCAGCGTTGATCGGGGACAAGAGACCCAGTACTTC,CSVDRGQETQYF
-,-,TRBV19,TRBJ1-1,TGTGCCAGTAGTGGGCGTGGGGAGGCTTTCTTT,CASSGRGEAFF
-,hyperexpanded,TRBV9,TRBJ2-2,TGTGCCAGCAGTCGTGATGGAGGATCCGGGGAGCTGTTTTTT,CASSRDGGSGELFF
-,many,TRBV28,TRBJ1-4,TGTGCCAGCAGTTTATCTCAGGATGAAAAACTGTTTTTT,CASSLSQDEKLFF
-,few,TRBV20-1,TRBJ2-3,TGCAGTGCTCCGGACAGAAGTACGCAGTATTTT,CSAPDRSTQYF
TRBD1,-,TRBV7-6,TRBJ2-5,TGTGCCAGCAGCTTAAGGGGGCCCCAAGAGACCCAGTACTTC,CASSLRGPQETQYF
TRBD2,few,TRBV7-9,TRBJ2-1,TGTGCCACCCTTAGCGGGGGTGAGGTAGATGAGCAGTTCTTC,CATLSGGEVDEQFF
TRBD1,few,TRBV7-3,TRBJ2-1,TGTGCCAGCAGCCTGACAGGGGGCTCCTACAATGAGCAGTTCTTC,CASSLTGGSYNEQFF
-,-,TRBV5-1,TRBJ1-1,TGCGCCAGCATTTGGGGGCCGGAGAACACTGAAGCTTTCTTT,CASIWGPENTEAFF
-,many,TRBV7-9,TRBJ1-5,TGTGCCAGCAGCTTTGGTTCGGGTTCCAATCAGCCCCAGCATTTT,CASSFGSGSNQPQHF
TRBD2,-,TRBV10-2,TRBJ2-7,TGCGCCAGCAGTGAGACTAGCGGGAGCTACGAGCAGTACTTC,CASSETSGSYEQYF
-,-,TRBV15,TRBJ1-3,TGTGCCACCAGCAGAGATTATCGGGGATCCGGAAACACCATATATTTT,CATSRDYRGSGNTIYF
-,few,TRBV11-2,TRBJ1-1,TGTGCCAGCAGCCCCGACAGAGAAAACACTGAAGCTTTCTTT,CASSPDRENTEAFF
TRBD2,few,TRBV5-6,TRBJ2-1,TGTGCCAGCAGTTCGGGGGGCTACAATGAGCAGTTCTTC,CASSSGGYNEQFF
-,-,TRBV7-2,TRBJ1-4,TGTGCCAGCAGCTTACGGATCGGGGTCAAACTGTTTTTT,CASSLRIGVKLFF
TRBD2,-,TRBV7-8,TRBJ2-1,TGTGCCAGCAGCGCCCGTTCCTTGGGACTAGCGGGGGAGCAGTTCTTC,CASSARSLGLAGEQFF
-,-,TRBV19,TRBJ2-1,TGTGCCAGTAGTATCGGGACTTTCAATGAGCAGTTCTTC,CASSIGTFNEQFF
-,-,TRBV6-6,TRBJ1-2,TGTGCCAGTAGCGGGGGGCGACAGTTACTGCGCTACACCTTC,CASSGGRQLLRYTF
TRBD2,-,TRBV9,TRBJ2-3,TGTGCCAGCCGGGCTAGCGGCAATTCCCATAGCACAGATACGCAGTATTTT,CASRASGNSHSTDTQYF
-,-,TRBV5-1,TRBJ2-5,TGCGCCAGCAGCTTGACCAGATTACAAGAGACCCAGTACTTC,CASSLTRLQETQYF
TRBD2,-,TRBV5-1,TRBJ2-1,TGCGCCAGCAGCTTTCGTAGCGGGAGTGAGAATGAGCAGTTCTTC,CASSFRSGSENEQFF
TRBD1,-,TRBV4-1,TRBJ1-2,TGCGCCAGCAGCCAGGTTCCAGGTGGGACAGGCCTTGGTGGCTACACCTTC,CASSQVPGGTGLGGYTF
-,-,TRBV4-1,TRBJ1-5,TGCGCCAGCAGCCAAGAGTGGCAGGGCTACCAGCCCCAGCATTTT,CASSQEWQGYQPQHF
-,-,TRBV19,TRBJ1-2,TGTGCCAGTACCGGAGGTGGGAGTTATGGCTACACCTTC,CASTGGGSYGYTF
-,-,TRBV18,TRBJ2-1,TGTGCCAGCTCACCACCGACCGGCGGCGGCACCTACAATGAGCAGTTCTTC,CASSPPTGGGTYNEQFF